What follows are 11 T cell receptor beta chains derived from one specimen sequenced in a study of neurological immune-mediated disorders. MiXCR, applied by TCRdb to the 5' RACE reads, yields one record per CDR3 protein. Counted here are about 55,000 distinct CDR3 sequences, approximately 4% occurring once; the ten biggest clones make up about 3.1%. Material: PBMCs. These receptors all come from a man over 45 with multiple sclerosis.

This clonotype was counted ten times or more. This chain uses TRBV4-1 with TRBJ2-3; maybe TRBD2 (5 bases). Trimming cost V 5 bases and J 1 base, with 13 bases left between them. The CDR3 runs to 15 residues. The V gene's germline CDR1 is MGHRA and CDR2 YSYEKL. CDR3 in amino acids: CASSSGQRGTDTQYF. The CDR3 nucleotides read TGCGCCAGCAGCAGTGGGCAGAGGGGCACAGATACGCAGTATTTT.

This clonotype was observed a handful of times. The chain couples TRBV18 to TRBJ2-2, with D hard to call. The germline V and J ends were trimmed by 3 bases and 5 bases, with 13 bases remaining between them. The CDR3 consists of 15 residues. Germline CDR1 and CDR2: KGHSH and LQKENI. The CDR3 region has the DNA TGTGCCAGCTCACCGGCCAGCGCCCCAACCGGGGAGCTGTTTTTT. The encoded protein is CASSPASAPTGELFF.

This clonotype was found a few times. V gene TRBV15 combines with J gene TRBJ2-1, with unresolved D. This CDR3 spans 15 amino acids. The germline V gene encodes CDR1 LNHNV and CDR2 YYDKDF (reference sequence). Trimming shortened V by 7 bases and J by 3 bases, and 16 bases separated the two germline ends. The CDR3 region has the DNA TGTGCCACCAAGGGTGTGGCAGCGAACTACAATGAGCAGTTCTTC. This translates into CATKGVAANYNEQFF.

This clonotype appeared many times. In DNA, the CDR3 is TGTGCCAGCAGTCTAATGACAGGGAACTATGGCTACACCTTC. This gives the protein CASSLMTGNYGYTF. This chain joins TRBV6-5 and TRBJ1-2, with TRBD1 identical over 7 bases. Germline CDR1 is MNHEY and CDR2 is SVGAGI. This CDR3 is 14 amino acids long. With V trimmed by 5 bases and J by 2 bases, 5 bases remained unmatched.

In its sample, this clonotype was seen many times. The chain carries TRBV28 and TRBJ1-6; 7 nucleotides match TRBD1. CDR3 length: 15 residues. The V and J ends lost 8 bases and 6 bases, in that order; junction bases with no gene match: 10. The V gene's germline CDR1 is MDHEN and CDR2 SYDVKM. The CDR3 DNA reads as TGTGCCAGCCTAAGGACAGGCCCGACTAATTCACCCCTCCACTTT. Translated: CASLRTGPTNSPLHF.

Ten or more counts support this clonotype. The V call is TRBV27, the J call TRBJ2-2; 7 bases line up with TRBD2. Germline V gives CDR1 MNHEY, CDR2 SMNVEV (reference sequence). The ends lost 4 bases at V and 3 bases at J; junction bases unmatched: 11. The CDR3 length is 17 residues. The CDR3 is CASSSLVRGGDTGELFF. CDR3 DNA sequence: TGTGCCAGCAGTTCCCTAGTGCGCGGGGGAGACACCGGGGAGCTGTTTTTT.

This clonotype was observed at least ten times. This chain links TRBV20-1 with TRBJ2-1, with 10 nucleotides matching TRBD2. Germline assignment: CDR1 DFQATT and CDR2 SNEGSKA (reference sequence). CDR3 length: 16 residues. V gave up 3 bases and J gave up 4 bases; unmatched junction bases: 9. The DNA for the CDR3 is TGCAGTGCTAGGGCTCCTCTAGCGGGAGAGTACAATGAGCAGTTCTTC. Translation: CSARAPLAGEYNEQFF.

This clonotype came up many times. The chain couples TRBV4-1 to TRBJ1-1; no clear D. CDR1 and CDR2 (germline): MGHRA, YSYEKL. V was pared by 1 base and J by 0 bases, with 18 bases between. The CDR3 runs 18 residues. CDR3: CASSQGLLSMKMNTEAFF. As DNA, the CDR3 is TGCGCCAGCAGCCAAGGTCTTCTTTCGATGAAGATGAACACTGAAGCTTTCTTT.

This clonotype was seen many times. This chain links TRBV12-3 or TRBV12-4 with TRBJ1-2; D unclear. Trimming removed 6 bases at V and 5 bases at J, with 25 bases between. The CDR3 extends over 17 amino acids. Here the CDR3 reads CASSRFPPHGGAYGYTF. The CDR3 DNA sequence: TGTGCCAGCAGCCGTTTCCCCCCACACGGAGGAGCTTATGGCTACACCTTC.

This clonotype showed up many times. V and J are TRBV3-1 and TRBJ1-1; D uncertain. This CDR3 is 13 amino acids long. Trimming shortened V by 3 bases and J by 4 bases, and 9 bases separated the two germline ends. CDR1 and CDR2 (germline): LGHDT, YNNKEL (reference sequence). The CDR3 nucleotides are TGTGCCAGCAGCCATCCGGGTACCACTGAAGCTTTCTTT. As protein: CASSHPGTTEAFF.

This clonotype was seen more than once but under ten times. Since a much larger clone is just one base distant, this may be a read error. CDR3 sequence: CASSGGGRTRVSNEQFF. CDR3 nucleotides: TGCGCCAGCAGCGGTGGAGGTCGGACTAGAGTAAGCAATGAGCAGTTCTTC. The rearrangement joins TRBV4-1 to TRBJ2-1; 7 nucleotides align to TRBD2. The CDR3 consists of 17 residues. The germline V gene has CDR1 MGHRA and CDR2 YSYEKL. The V gene end was trimmed by 5 bases and the J gene end by 6 bases; junction bases not matched to a gene: 16.